This T cell receptor (beta chain) is from a study of blood T cell repertoires in COVID-19 (dated by TCRdb to the early 2020s). Concerning the study at large: Collaborator samples came from the United States, Italy and Spain and covered acute and convalescent phases of COVID-19. Where available, HLA class I and class II types were taken from metadata supplied by the sample provider and were not determined by assay-based typing. The material from the prospective study consisted of cDNA or gDNA derived from T cells, B-cell-depleted T cells, or PBMCs. Nearly every sample came with metadata listing a de-identified subject ID, COVID-19 status, age in years and sex. The repertoires were made available in a free public database intended to serve as a resource for research on the immune response to SARS-CoV-2. The samples were drawn from two sources: the first 160 participants of the ongoing ImmuneRACE study, and 1,200 or so subjects contributed by 6 global collaborators. Subjects who had been exposed to COVID-19, were actively infected with it, or had recovered from it provided the deeply sampled blood TCRbeta repertoires that made up the dataset. The study at large found these results: Clinical and demographic metadata were provided uncurated, with the amount varying by source and participant.

Points on this clone: The antigen it recognizes is unknown. No base qualities exist here, and no much larger clone lies one base off it.

TCRbeta CDR3 regions were amplified from genomic DNA by means of the immunoSEQ Assay, a bias-controlled multiplex PCR. Per the original workflow: The number of nucleated cells in each sample was estimated by amplification of reference gene primers within the assay. To quantify the absolute abundance of each unique TCRbeta CDR3 rearrangement, sequence reads were collapsed and filtered. For each sample, productive Simpson clonality was calculated by taking the square root of Simpson's diversity index across productive rearrangements. The table comes from immuneACCESS by way of TCRdb, which keeps in-frame sequences with V and J called. Part of the clones is missing from these tables; in studies checked, under half for an unresolved V gene and the rest for unknown reasons. V, J and clone size were drawn from that table, and D and trimming were deduced from the DNA. This sample is represented by 150,000 to 200,000 clones; roughly 76% of them were singletons. Of the sample, roughly 12% falls within the top ten clones.

One collaborating source in Seattle enrolled patients while the patients were actively infected and followed the patients over time throughout the course of disease. Collaborating institutions collected whole blood in K2EDTA tubes following their own protocols. Collaborator samples were shipped for TCRbeta analysis as frozen whole blood, isolated PBMCs, or DNA extracted from either sample type. As encoded in the germline V gene (reference sequence), CDR1 is SGHNT while CDR2 is YYREEE. Reading from cysteine to phenylalanine, the CDR3 counts 13 amino acids. Here the CDR3 DNA is all that survives: 39 bases in frame from base 1. Compared with germline, V lacks 3 bases and J lacks 13 bases; bases without a gene match: 12.

Recombination linked TRBV5-4 to TRBJ1-2, with 7 middle bases fitting TRBD1. Sequenced sample: peripheral blood. The source is a woman aged 80 or over with COVID-19, enrolled during active disease. The DNA sequence is as follows: TGTGCCAGCAGCTATACCGGGACAGACTTTTTCACCTTC. It codes for CASSYTGTDFFTF.